This T cell receptor beta chain was captured in a study of cytotoxic CD8 clonotypes in ibrutinib-treated CLL. Measured with immunoSEQ multiplex PCR; TCRdb has only the in-frame clones, and not every one. The data show 25,000 to 30,000 clones, with 76% seen just once and about half held by the top ten. This sequence was found in a human donor with chronic lymphocytic leukemia. Sequencing used PBMCs, obtained after 36 months of ibrutinib treatment.

DNA for the CDR3: TGTGCCAGCAGCGTAGAGACAGGGGATGAGCAGTACTTC. Its translation is CASSVETGDEQYF. This chain connects TRBV9 to TRBJ2-7; 8 bases fit TRBD1. V was clipped by 0 bases and J by 7 bases; unmatched bases: 3. CDR3 size: 13 residues. Per germline, CDR1 SGDLS and CDR2 YYNGEE.